The rows below give T cell receptor beta chains drawn from one sample of a study of blood T cells in healthy people across ages. TCRdb analysed the 5' RACE reads with MiXCR anew, one entry per CDR3 protein. The table shows some 1.4 million distinct CDR3 sequences, with approximately 38% occurring only once. Sequenced material: blood. These TCRs come from a woman between 18 and 29 years old in good health. Both conserved end residues are part of each CDR3. The D gene is left open where the match is weak. Size values are once, few and many counts, or a class for expanded clones, and some rows have none.

d_call	v_call	j_call	clone_size	cdr3_aa	cdr3_nt
TRBD2	TRBV5-1	TRBJ2-3	NA	CASKTGTSGLTDTQYF	TGCGCCAGCAAGACAGGGACTAGCGGGCTCACAGATACGCAGTATTTT
TRBD1	TRBV6-6	TRBJ1-2	NA	CASSYSRGRGRGYTF	TGTGCCAGCAGTTACTCTCGCGGCAGGGGGCGTGGCTACACCTTC
NA	TRBV4-1	TRBJ2-7	few	CASSQVTDASYEQYF	TGCGCCAGCAGCCAAGTCACTGACGCGTCCTACGAGCAGTACTTC
TRBD1	TRBV20-1	TRBJ1-2	NA	CSARDQLRRGPSTF	TGCAGTGCTAGAGATCAATTGCGCAGGGGGCCATCCACCTTC
TRBD1	TRBV7-9	TRBJ2-7	few	CASSFPGQGFYEQYF	TGTGCCAGCAGCTTTCCGGGACAGGGTTTCTACGAGCAGTACTTC
TRBD2	TRBV27	TRBJ2-7	many	CASSRVGAGGRYEQYF	TGTGCCAGCAGTCGCGTGGGAGCGGGAGGACGATACGAGCAGTACTTC
NA	TRBV14	TRBJ2-3	NA	CASSQDMPADTQYF	TGTGCCAGCAGCCAAGATATGCCCGCAGATACGCAGTATTTT
NA	TRBV4-1	TRBJ1-6	NA	CASSQEVQGYSPLHF	TGCGCCAGCAGCCAAGAAGTACAGGGCTACTCACCCCTCCACTTT
TRBD1	TRBV5-1	TRBJ1-5	NA	CASSLERDRAPRRQPQHF	TGCGCCAGCAGCTTGGAAAGGGACAGGGCACCGCGCCGGCAGCCCCAGCATTTT
TRBD2	TRBV7-9	TRBJ2-7	NA	CASSPSGGASYNEQYF	TGTGCCAGCAGCCCAAGCGGGGGGGCCTCCTACAATGAGCAGTACTTC
NA	TRBV15	TRBJ1-2	few	CATSREELLPTYGYTF	TGTGCCACCAGCAGAGAAGAACTCCTACCCACCTATGGCTACACCTTC
NA	TRBV27	TRBJ1-2	few	CASSRGQHYGYTF	TGTGCCAGCAGCCGCGGACAGCACTATGGCTACACCTTC
TRBD1	TRBV2	TRBJ1-5	few	CASSDGQAYQPQHF	TGTGCCAGCAGTGACGGACAGGCGTATCAGCCCCAGCATTTT
NA	TRBV21-1	TRBJ1-2	few	CASRQGQYGYTF	TGTGCCAGCAGACAGGGGCAGTATGGCTACACCTTC
NA	TRBV10-3	TRBJ2-3	many	CAISDGKRDTQYF	TGTGCCATCAGTGATGGGAAGAGAGATACGCAGTATTTT
TRBD1	TRBV13	TRBJ1-1	NA	CASSFSMTGSETEAFF	TGTGCCAGCAGCTTCTCGATGACAGGGTCCGAGACTGAAGCTTTCTTT
NA	TRBV5-1	TRBJ2-1	few	CASSLDVDYNEQFF	TGCGCCAGCAGCTTGGACGTTGACTACAATGAGCAGTTCTTC
NA	TRBV20-1	TRBJ2-5	few	CSAALRVEETQYF	TGCAGTGCTGCGCTCCGGGTCGAAGAGACCCAGTACTTC
TRBD2	TRBV20-1	TRBJ2-7	NA	CSAGSGSRDEQYF	TGCAGTGCTGGGAGCGGGAGTAGAGATGAGCAGTACTTC
NA	TRBV20-1	TRBJ1-2	NA	CSARQGTAGYTF	TGCAGTGCTCGGCAGGGGACGGCTGGCTACACCTTC
TRBD1	TRBV5-6	TRBJ2-3	few	CVSSLWDRGTDTQYF	TGTGTCAGCAGCTTGTGGGACAGGGGCACAGATACGCAGTATTTT
TRBD1	TRBV27	TRBJ1-3	NA	CASSSGGEGNTIYF	TGTGCCAGCTCTTCAGGGGGAGAAGGAAACACCATATATTTT